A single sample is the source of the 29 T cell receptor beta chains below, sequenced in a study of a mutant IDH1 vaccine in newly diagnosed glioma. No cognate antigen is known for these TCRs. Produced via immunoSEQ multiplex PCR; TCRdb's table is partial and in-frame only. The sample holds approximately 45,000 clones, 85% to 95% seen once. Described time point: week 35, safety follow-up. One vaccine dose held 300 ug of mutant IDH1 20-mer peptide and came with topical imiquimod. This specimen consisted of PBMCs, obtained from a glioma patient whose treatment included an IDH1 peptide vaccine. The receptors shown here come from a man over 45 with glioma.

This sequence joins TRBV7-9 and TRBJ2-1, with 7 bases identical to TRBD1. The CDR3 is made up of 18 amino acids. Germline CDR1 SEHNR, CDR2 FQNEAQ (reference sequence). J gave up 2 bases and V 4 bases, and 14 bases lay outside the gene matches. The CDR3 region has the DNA TGTGCCAGCAGCTGGGAGCGCCGACAGGGCATAACCTACAATGAGCAGTTCTTC. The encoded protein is CASSWERRQGITYNEQFF.

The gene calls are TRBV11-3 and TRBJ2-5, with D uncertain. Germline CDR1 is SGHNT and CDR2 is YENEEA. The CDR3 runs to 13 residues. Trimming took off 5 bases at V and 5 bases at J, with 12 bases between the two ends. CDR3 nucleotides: TGTGCCAGCAGCCGCCCCGGCGAGGAGACCCAGTACTTC. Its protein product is CASSRPGEETQYF.

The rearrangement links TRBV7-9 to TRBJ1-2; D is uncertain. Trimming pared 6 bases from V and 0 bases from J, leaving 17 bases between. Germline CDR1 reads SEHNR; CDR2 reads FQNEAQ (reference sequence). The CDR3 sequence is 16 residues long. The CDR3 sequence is CASRGSITPSNYGYTF. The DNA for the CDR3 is TGTGCCAGCAGGGGGTCTATAACCCCGTCTAACTATGGCTACACCTTC.

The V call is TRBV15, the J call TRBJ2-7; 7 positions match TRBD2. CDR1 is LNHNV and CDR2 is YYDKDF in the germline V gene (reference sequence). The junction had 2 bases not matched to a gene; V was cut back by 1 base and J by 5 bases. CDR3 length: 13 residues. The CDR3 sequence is CATSRAGGNEQYF. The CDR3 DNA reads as TGTGCCACCAGCAGAGCGGGAGGCAACGAGCAGTACTTC.

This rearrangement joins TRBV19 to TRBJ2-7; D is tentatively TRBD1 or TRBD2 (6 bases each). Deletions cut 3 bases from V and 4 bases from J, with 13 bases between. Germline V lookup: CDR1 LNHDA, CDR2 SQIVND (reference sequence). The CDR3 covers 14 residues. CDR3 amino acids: CASSIGGGGYEQYF. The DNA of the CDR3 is TGTGCCAGTAGTATCGGAGGGGGTGGGTACGAGCAGTACTTC.

The chain's CDR3 is CASSQVGAHTEAFF. CDR3 nucleotides: TGCGCCAGCAGCCAAGTTGGAGCCCACACTGAAGCTTTCTTT. The chain has TRBV4-3 and TRBJ1-1, with D unclear. With 1 base removed from V and 3 bases from J, the gap between germline ends came to 9 bases. CDR1 is LGHNA and CDR2 is YSLEER in the germline V gene. The CDR3 has 14 residues.

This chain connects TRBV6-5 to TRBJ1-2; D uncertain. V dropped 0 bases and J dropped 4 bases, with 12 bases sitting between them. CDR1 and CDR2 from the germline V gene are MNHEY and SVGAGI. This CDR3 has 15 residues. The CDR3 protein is CASSYSAGFSYGYTF. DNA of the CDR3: TGTGCCAGCAGTTACTCGGCGGGGTTTAGCTATGGCTACACCTTC.

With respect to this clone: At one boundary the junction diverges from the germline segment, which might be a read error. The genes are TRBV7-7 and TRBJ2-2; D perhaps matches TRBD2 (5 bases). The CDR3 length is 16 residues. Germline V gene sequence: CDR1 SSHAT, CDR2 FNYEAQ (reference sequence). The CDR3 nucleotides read TGTGCTAGCAGCATGAACCCGGGAACTAACACCGGGGAGCTGTTTTTT. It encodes CASSMNPGTNTGELFF.

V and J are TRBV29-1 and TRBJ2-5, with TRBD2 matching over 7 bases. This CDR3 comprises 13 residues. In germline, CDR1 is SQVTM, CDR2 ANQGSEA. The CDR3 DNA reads TGCGCCCTTAGTGGGGGGGTCCAAGAGACCCAGTACTTC. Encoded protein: CALSGGVQETQYF.

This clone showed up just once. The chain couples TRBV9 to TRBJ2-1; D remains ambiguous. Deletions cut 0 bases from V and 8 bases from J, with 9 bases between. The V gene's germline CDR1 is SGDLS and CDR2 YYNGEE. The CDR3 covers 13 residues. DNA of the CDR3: TGTGCCAGCAGCGTAGATCTGGGCGATGAGCAGTTCTTC. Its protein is CASSVDLGDEQFF.

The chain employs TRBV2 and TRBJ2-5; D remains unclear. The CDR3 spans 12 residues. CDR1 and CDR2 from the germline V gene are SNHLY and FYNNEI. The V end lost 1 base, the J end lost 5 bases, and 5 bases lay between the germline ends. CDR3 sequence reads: CASSEGVETQYF. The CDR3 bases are TGTGCCAGCAGTGAAGGGGTGGAGACCCAGTACTTC.

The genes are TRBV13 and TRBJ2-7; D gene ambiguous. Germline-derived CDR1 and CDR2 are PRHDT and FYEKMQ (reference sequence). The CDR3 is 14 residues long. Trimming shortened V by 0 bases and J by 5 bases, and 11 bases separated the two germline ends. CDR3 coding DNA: TGTGCCAGCAGCTTAGGACAGCCCTACGACGAGCAGTACTTC. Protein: CASSLGQPYDEQYF.

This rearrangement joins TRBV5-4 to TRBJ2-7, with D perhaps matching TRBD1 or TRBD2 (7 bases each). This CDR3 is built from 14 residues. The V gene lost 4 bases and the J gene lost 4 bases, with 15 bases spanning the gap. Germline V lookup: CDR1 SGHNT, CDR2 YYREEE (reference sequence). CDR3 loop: CASSPGEGAYEQYF. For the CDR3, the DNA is TGTGCCAGCAGCCCCGGGGAGGGGGCATACGAGCAGTACTTC.

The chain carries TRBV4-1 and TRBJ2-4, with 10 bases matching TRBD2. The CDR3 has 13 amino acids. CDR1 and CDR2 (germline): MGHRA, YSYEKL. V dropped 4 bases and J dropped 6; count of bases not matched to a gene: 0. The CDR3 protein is CASSRTSGNIQYF. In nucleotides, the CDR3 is TGCGCCAGCAGCCGGACTAGCGGAAACATTCAGTACTTC.

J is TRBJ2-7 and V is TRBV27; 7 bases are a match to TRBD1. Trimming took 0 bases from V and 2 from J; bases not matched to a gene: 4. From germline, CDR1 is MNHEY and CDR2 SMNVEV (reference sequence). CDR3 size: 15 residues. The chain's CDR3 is CASSLSATGPYEQYF. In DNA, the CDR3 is TGTGCCAGCAGTTTATCGGCGACAGGGCCCTACGAGCAGTACTTC.

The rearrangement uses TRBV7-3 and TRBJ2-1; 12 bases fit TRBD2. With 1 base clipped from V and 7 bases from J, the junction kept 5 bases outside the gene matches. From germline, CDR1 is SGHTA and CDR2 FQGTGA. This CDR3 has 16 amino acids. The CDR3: CASSLMSSGRANEQFF. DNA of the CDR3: TGTGCCAGCAGCTTAATGTCTAGCGGGAGGGCAAATGAGCAGTTCTTC.

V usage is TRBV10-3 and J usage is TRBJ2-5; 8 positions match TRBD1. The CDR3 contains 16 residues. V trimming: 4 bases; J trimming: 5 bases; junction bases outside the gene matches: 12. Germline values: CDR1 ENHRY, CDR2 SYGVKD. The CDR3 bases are TGTGCCATCAGTGGTAATGGACAGGGTTCTATCGAGACCCAGTACTTC. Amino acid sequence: CAISGNGQGSIETQYF.

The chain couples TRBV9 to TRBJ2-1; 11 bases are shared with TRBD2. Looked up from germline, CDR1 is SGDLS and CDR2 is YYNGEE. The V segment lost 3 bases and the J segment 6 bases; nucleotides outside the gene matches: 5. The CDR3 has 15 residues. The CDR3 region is CASSATSGSGNEQFF. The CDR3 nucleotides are TGTGCCAGCAGCGCCACTAGCGGGAGTGGCAATGAGCAGTTCTTC.

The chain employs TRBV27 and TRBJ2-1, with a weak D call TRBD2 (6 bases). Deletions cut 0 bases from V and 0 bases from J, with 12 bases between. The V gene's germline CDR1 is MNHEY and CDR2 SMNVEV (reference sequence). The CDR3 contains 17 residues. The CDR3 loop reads CASSLSYRGSSYNEQFF. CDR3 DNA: TGTGCCAGCAGTTTATCGTATCGGGGGAGCTCCTACAATGAGCAGTTCTTC.

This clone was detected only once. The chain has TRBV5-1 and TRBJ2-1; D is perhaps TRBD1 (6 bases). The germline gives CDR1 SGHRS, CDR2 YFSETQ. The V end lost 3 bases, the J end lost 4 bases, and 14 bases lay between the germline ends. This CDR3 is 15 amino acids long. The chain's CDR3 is CASSSAGESYNEQFF. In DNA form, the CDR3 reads TGCGCCAGCAGCTCAGCAGGGGAGTCATACAATGAGCAGTTCTTC.

The CDR3, as DNA: TGTGCCAGCAGTATCCTGACTAGCGGGGGGTTCTACGAGCAGTACTTC. This translates into CASSILTSGGFYEQYF. V and J are TRBV27 and TRBJ2-7; TRBD2 matches 13 bases. Germline CDR1 MNHEY, CDR2 SMNVEV (reference sequence). Losses at the gene ends were 5 bases for V and 3 bases for J; bases not matched to a gene: 7. The CDR3 is 16 amino acids.

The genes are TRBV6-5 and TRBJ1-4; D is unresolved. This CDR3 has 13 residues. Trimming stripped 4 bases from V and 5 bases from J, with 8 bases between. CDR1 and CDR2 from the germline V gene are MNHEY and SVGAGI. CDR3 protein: CASSSPMNEKLFF. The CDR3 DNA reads TGTGCCAGCAGTTCACCGATGAATGAAAAACTGTTTTTT.

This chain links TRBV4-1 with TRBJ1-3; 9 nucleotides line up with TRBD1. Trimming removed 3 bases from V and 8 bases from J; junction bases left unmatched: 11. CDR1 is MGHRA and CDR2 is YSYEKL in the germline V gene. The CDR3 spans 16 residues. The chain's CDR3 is CASSHPFRDREDTIYF. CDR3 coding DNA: TGCGCCAGCAGCCACCCATTCCGGGACAGGGAGGACACCATATATTTT.

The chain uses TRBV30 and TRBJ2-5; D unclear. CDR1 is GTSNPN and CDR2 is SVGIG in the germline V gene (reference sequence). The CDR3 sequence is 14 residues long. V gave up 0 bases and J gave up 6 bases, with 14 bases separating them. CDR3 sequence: CAWSVSGSFQTQYF. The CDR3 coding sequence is TGTGCCTGGAGTGTCTCGGGCTCTTTTCAGACCCAGTACTTC.

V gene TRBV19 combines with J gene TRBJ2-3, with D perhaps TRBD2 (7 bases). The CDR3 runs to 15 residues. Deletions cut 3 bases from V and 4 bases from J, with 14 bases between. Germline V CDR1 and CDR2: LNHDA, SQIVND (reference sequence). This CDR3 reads CASSIGGGTADTQYF. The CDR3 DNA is TGTGCCAGTAGTATTGGGGGGGGCACAGCAGATACGCAGTATTTT.

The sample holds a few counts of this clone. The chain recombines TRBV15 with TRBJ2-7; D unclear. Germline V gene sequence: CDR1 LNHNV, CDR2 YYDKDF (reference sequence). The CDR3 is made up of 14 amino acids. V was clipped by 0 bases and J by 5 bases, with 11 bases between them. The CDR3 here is CATSRDGAKHEQYF. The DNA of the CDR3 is TGTGCCACCAGCAGAGATGGCGCGAAGCACGAGCAGTACTTC.

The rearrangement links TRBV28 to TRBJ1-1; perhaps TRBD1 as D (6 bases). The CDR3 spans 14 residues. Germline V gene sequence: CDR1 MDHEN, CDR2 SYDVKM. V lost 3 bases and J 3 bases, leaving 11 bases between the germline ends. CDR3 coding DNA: TGTGCCAGCAGTTTCGGGGGGGCGGACACTGAAGCTTTCTTT. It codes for CASSFGGADTEAFF.

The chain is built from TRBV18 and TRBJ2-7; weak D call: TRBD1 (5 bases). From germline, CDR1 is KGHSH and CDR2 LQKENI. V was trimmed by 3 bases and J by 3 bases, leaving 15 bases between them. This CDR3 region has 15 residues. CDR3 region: CASSPGGAEDYEQYF. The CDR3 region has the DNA TGTGCCAGCTCACCCGGTGGGGCCGAAGACTACGAGCAGTACTTC.

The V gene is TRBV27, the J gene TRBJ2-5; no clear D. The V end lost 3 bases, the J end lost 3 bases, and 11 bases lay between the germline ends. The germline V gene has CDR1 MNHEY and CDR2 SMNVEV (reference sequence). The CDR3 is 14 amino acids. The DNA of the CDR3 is TGTGCCAGCAGTTTGGTTGGGAAAGAAGAGACCCAGTACTTC. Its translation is CASSLVGKEETQYF.